These T cell receptor beta chains were read from a single sample in a study of blood T cell repertoires in COVID-19. Here immunoSEQ multiplex PCR was the method, and the copy in TCRdb shows in-frame clones only, minus some. The sample holds 150,000 to 250,000 clones, about 80% seen once. The material sequenced was peripheral blood. The source of these receptors is a human donor with acute or convalescent COVID-19. The donor label of this sample is uncertain. The CDR3 runs from the conserved cysteine through the conserved F or W. The D gene is left open where the match is weak. Rows give clone size only sometimes, using once, few, many, or a class for an expanded clone.

D gene,V gene,clone size,J gene,CDR3 DNA,CDR3 protein
TRBD1,TRBV19,NA,TRBJ2-7,TGTGCCAGTAGTGCTCAACAGGGGGCTCACGAGCAGTACTTC,CASSAQQGAHEQYF
TRBD1,TRBV10-3,NA,TRBJ1-1,TGTGCCACCATTAACAGGGGGCGAGGTTCGAACACTGAAGCTTTCTTT,CATINRGRGSNTEAFF
TRBD1,TRBV7-9,NA,TRBJ1-1,TGTGCCAGCAGCTTACAGGGGGCCCTTACTGAAGCTTTCTTT,CASSLQGALTEAFF
TRBD2,TRBV5-4,few,TRBJ2-5,TGTGCCAGCAGCCGTAGCGGGATCGGGCAAGAGACCCAGTACTTC,CASSRSGIGQETQYF
NA,TRBV11-1,NA,TRBJ2-2,TGTGCCAGCAGCTTAGCGCGGGCCACCGGGGAGCTGTTTTTT,CASSLARATGELFF
NA,TRBV6-2/TRBV6-3,NA,TRBJ1-6,TGTGCCAGCAGTTCCCGCGGGGGTTCGAATTCACCCCTCCACTTT,CASSSRGGSNSPLHF
TRBD1,TRBV3-1/TRBV3-2,NA,TRBJ1-2,TGTGCCAGCAGCCCTCGGGACAGGGGGTCTGGCTACACCTTC,CASSPRDRGSGYTF
TRBD1,TRBV6-5,NA,TRBJ1-5,TGTGCCAGCAGGGACAGGGGGCCGTATCAGCCCCAGCATTTT,CASRDRGPYQPQHF
NA,TRBV7-2,NA,TRBJ2-3,TGTGCCAGCAGCTTAGTGGCGGTGAGAGATACGCAGTATTTT,CASSLVAVRDTQYF
TRBD2,TRBV4-3,NA,TRBJ2-1,TGCGCCAGCAGCCAGAGCAGACTAGCACACAATGAGCAGTTCTTC,CASSQSRLAHNEQFF
NA,TRBV5-6,NA,TRBJ2-2,TGTGCCAGCAGCTTCCGGCGGGGCCCCACCGGGGAGCTGTTTTTT,CASSFRRGPTGELFF
NA,TRBV6-6,NA,TRBJ2-7,TGTGCCAGCAGTTACGGCGGCAGATCCTACGAGCAGTACTTC,CASSYGGRSYEQYF
TRBD1,TRBV7-6,NA,TRBJ2-1,TGTGCCAGCAGCTCCCGACAGGGATACAATGAGCAGTTCTTC,CASSSRQGYNEQFF
NA,TRBV3-1/TRBV3-2,NA,TRBJ1-2,TGTGCCAGCAGCCAAAGAGTTGACTATGGCTACACCTTC,CASSQRVDYGYTF
NA,TRBV6-5,NA,TRBJ1-2,TGTGCCAGCAGTTTACACACTATACTCAATGGCTACACCTTC,CASSLHTILNGYTF
TRBD1,TRBV9,once,TRBJ1-1,TGTGCCAGCAGCGAGTTACAGGGGATGAACACTGAAGCTTTCTTT,CASSELQGMNTEAFF
TRBD2,TRBV7-2,NA,TRBJ2-5,TGTGCCAGCAGCTTAGAGGGTAGCGGGAGTAGGAAGACCCAGTACTTC,CASSLEGSGSRKTQYF
NA,TRBV19,NA,TRBJ1-2,TGTGCCAGTAGTACCCTCCTGACCGGGAGATACTATGGCTACACCTTC,CASSTLLTGRYYGYTF
TRBD2,TRBV10-3,NA,TRBJ2-4,TGTGCCATCAGTGAGTCACGGATAGCGGGAGGAAACATTCAGTACTTC,CAISESRIAGGNIQYF
TRBD2,TRBV2,NA,TRBJ2-2,TGTGCCAGCAGTCCGGGACTAGCGGGACCCGGGGAGCTGTTTTTT,CASSPGLAGPGELFF
TRBD2,TRBV27,NA,TRBJ2-1,TGTGCCAGCACCATAGGACTAGCGGGCAATGAGCAGTTCTTC,CASTIGLAGNEQFF
NA,TRBV6-5,NA,TRBJ1-5,TGTGCCAGCAATCCAGGGGGCAATCAGCCCCAGCATTTT,CASNPGGNQPQHF
TRBD2,TRBV7-2,few,TRBJ2-7,TGTGCCAGCAGCCCCCTGGGGCTAGCGGGACAGCGACCCTACGAGCAGTACTTC,CASSPLGLAGQRPYEQYF
TRBD2,TRBV7-2,NA,TRBJ2-1,TGTGCCAGCAGCTTCACTAGCGGGCCCTACGAGCAGTTCTTC,CASSFTSGPYEQFF
TRBD1,TRBV24-1,NA,TRBJ2-2,TGTGCCACCTCGAGGGGGACCGGGACAGGGTGGTCCGGGGAGCTGTTTTTT,CATSRGTGTGWSGELFF
TRBD2,TRBV6-5,NA,TRBJ2-2,TGTGCCAGCCTAGCGGGGAATTATGCCGGGGAGCTGTTTTTT,CASLAGNYAGELFF
NA,TRBV7-9,NA,TRBJ2-7,TGTGCCAGCAGCTTAGGAGGAGGCGGTTACGAGCAGTACTTC,CASSLGGGGYEQYF
TRBD1,TRBV6-1,NA,TRBJ2-2,TGTGCCAGCAGTGAATTGGCAGGGGGCAGGACCGGGGAGCTGTTTTTT,CASSELAGGRTGELFF
NA,TRBV10-3,NA,TRBJ2-2,TGTGCCATCAGTGAGTCGTCTAGCTCTGCGAACACCGGGGAGCTGTTTTTT,CAISESSSSANTGELFF
NA,TRBV25-1,NA,TRBJ1-4,TGTGCCAGCAGTGAAGTTCAGAAAAATGAAAAACTGTTTTTT,CASSEVQKNEKLFF
NA,TRBV5-6,NA,TRBJ2-7,TGTGCCAGCAGCTTGACGAGCTACGAGCAGTACTTC,CASSLTSYEQYF
TRBD2,TRBV19,few,TRBJ2-1,TGTGCCAGTGCGACTAGCGGGAGTACTTTCCCTGAGCAGTTCTTC,CASATSGSTFPEQFF
TRBD1,TRBV27,NA,TRBJ2-3,TGTGCCAGCAGGGGACAGAACACAGATACGCAGTATTTT,CASRGQNTDTQYF
TRBD2,TRBV9,NA,TRBJ2-2,TGTGCCAGCAGCGTAGCGGGGGGGCGAGATGCCGGGGAGCTGTTTTTT,CASSVAGGRDAGELFF
TRBD1,TRBV30,once,TRBJ2-3,TGTGCCTGGACTACAGGGGCCCCGCTAGATACGCAGTATTTT,CAWTTGAPLDTQYF
TRBD2,TRBV9,once,TRBJ2-3,TGTGCCAGCAGCGCTTGGACTAGCCGGGGGACAGATACGCAGTATTTT,CASSAWTSRGTDTQYF
NA,TRBV2,once,TRBJ2-1,TGTGCCAGCAGTGCGCGGGGCCTTGGGCAGTTCTTC,CASSARGLGQFF
NA,TRBV7-2,NA,TRBJ2-7,TGTGCCAGCAGCTTAAAAAGACTTAAAGGTCGGCGGCACGAGCAGTACTTC,CASSLKRLKGRRHEQYF
TRBD2,TRBV9,NA,TRBJ2-1,TGTGCCAGCAGCGTAGGTGTTAGCGGGAGGTACAATGAGCAGTTCTTC,CASSVGVSGRYNEQFF
NA,TRBV18,few,TRBJ2-7,TGTGCCAGCTCACCTCAGGACGAGCAGTACTTC,CASSPQDEQYF
TRBD1,TRBV25-1,NA,TRBJ2-7,TGTGCCAGCAGTGAAGGCGGGACAGGGGGCTACGAGCAGTACTTC,CASSEGGTGGYEQYF
TRBD1,TRBV24-1,NA,TRBJ1-3,TGTGCCACCAGTGAGGGGGACAGCTCTGGAAACACCATATATTTT,CATSEGDSSGNTIYF
NA,TRBV5-6,NA,TRBJ1-2,TGTGCCAGCAGCCAGGTGGGTACGGCATTTGGCACCTTC,CASSQVGTAFGTF
NA,TRBV6-1,NA,TRBJ1-2,TGTGCCAGCAGTGAATCTTCTGGACAAGCCTTTAACTATGGCTACACCTTC,CASSESSGQAFNYGYTF
TRBD1,TRBV18,once,TRBJ1-1,TGTGCCAGCTCACCAGCGGGACAGGGTGGACTCACTGAAGCTTTCTTT,CASSPAGQGGLTEAFF